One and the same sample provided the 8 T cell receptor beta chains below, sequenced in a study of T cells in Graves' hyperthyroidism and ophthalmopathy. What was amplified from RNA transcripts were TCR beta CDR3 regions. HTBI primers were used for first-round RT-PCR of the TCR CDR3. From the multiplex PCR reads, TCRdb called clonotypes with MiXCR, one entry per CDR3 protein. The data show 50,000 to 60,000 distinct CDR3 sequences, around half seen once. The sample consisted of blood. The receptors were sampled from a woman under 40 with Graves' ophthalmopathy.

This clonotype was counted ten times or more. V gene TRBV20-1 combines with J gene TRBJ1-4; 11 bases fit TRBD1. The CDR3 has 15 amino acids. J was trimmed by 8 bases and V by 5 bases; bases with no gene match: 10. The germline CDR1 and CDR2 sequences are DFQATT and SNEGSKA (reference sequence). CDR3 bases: TGCAGTGCTTTTCCTCCGGGACAGGGGGGGGAAAAACTGTTTTTT. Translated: CSAFPPGQGGEKLFF.

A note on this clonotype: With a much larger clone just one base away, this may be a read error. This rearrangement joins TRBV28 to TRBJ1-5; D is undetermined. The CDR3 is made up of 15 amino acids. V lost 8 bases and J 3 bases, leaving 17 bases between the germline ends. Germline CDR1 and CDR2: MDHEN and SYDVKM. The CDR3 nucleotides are TGTGCCAGCGGGAAGTGGCAGAGAGTCAATCAGCCCCAGCATTTT. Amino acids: CASGKWQRVNQPQHF.

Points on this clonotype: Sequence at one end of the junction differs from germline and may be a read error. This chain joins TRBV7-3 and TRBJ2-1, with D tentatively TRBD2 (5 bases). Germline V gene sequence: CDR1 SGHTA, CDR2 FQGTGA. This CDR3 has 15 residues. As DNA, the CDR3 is TGCGCCAGCAGCCTCTCGGTACAGCGGCAGCCAGAGCAGTTCTTC. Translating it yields CASSLSVQRQPEQFF. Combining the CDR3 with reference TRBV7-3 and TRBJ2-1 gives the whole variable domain GAGVSQTPSNKVTEKGKYVELRCDPISGHTALYWYRQSLGQGPEFLIYFQGTGAADDSGLPNDRFFAVRPEGSVSTLKIQRTERGDSAVYLCASSLSVQRQPEQFFGPGTRLTVL.

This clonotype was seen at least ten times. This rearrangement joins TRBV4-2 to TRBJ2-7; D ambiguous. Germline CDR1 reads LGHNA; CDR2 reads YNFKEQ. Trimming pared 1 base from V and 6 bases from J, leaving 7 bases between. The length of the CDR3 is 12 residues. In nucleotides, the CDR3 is TGTGCCAGCAGCCAAGTGGGATCCGAGCAGTACTTC. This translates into CASSQVGSEQYF.

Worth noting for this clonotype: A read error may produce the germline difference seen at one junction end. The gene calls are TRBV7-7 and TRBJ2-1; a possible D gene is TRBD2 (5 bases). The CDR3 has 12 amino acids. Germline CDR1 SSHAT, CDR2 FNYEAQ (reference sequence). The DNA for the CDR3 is TGTGTTAGCAGCTCCGGGGTCGGGGAGCTGTTTTTC. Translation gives CVSSSGVGELFF.

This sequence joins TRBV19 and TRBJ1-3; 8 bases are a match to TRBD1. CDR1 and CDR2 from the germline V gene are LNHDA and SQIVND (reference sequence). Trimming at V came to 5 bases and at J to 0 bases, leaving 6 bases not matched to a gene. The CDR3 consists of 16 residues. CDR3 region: CASSVRRGHSGNTIYF. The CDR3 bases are TGTGCCAGTAGTGTCCGCAGGGGGCACTCTGGAAACACCATATATTTT.

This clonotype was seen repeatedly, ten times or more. The CDR3 reads CSASLPQQGGYTF. The DNA for the CDR3 is TGCAGTGCTTCCTTACCTCAACAGGGAGGCTACACCTTC. The V gene is TRBV20-1, the J gene TRBJ1-2; TRBD1 might be the D (6 bases). CDR1 DFQATT and CDR2 SNEGSKA come from the germline V gene (reference sequence). The length of the CDR3 is 13 residues. V dropped 5 bases and J dropped 8 bases, with 18 bases sitting between them.

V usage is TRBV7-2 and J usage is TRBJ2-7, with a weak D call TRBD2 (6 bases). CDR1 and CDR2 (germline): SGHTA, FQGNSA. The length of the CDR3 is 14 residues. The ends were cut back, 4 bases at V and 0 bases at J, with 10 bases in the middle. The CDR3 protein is CASSSRESSYEQYF. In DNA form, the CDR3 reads TGTGCCAGCAGCTCCCGGGAGAGCTCCTACGAGCAGTACTTC. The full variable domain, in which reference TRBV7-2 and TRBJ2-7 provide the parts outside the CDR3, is GAGVSQSPSNKVTEKGKDVELRCDPISGHTALYWYRQSLGQGLEFLIYFQGNSAPDKSGLPSDRFSAERTGGSVSTLTIQRTQQEDSAVYLCASSSRESSYEQYFGPGTRLTVT.